This TCR beta chain appears in the sequencing data of a study of Graves' ophthalmopathy and Graves' hyperthyroidism. Trimming removed 3 bases from V and 4 bases from J, with 24 bases in between. This CDR3 contains 19 residues. Germline V gives CDR1 SGHDN, CDR2 FVKESK. This clonotype has only a few counts. Under 3 months in duration, the ophthalmopathy in affected donors had moderate-to-severe activity, CAS ≥3 and NOSPECS ≥4. A roughly 10 ml volume of fresh peripheral blood provided the PBMCs. Using RNA transcripts, the TCR beta CDR3 regions were amplified. The library came from an HTBI-primed first-round RT-PCR and a second-round multiplex PCR. In TCRdb, the multiplex PCR reads were re-called with MiXCR into one record per CDR3 protein. The sample consists of hundreds of thousands of distinct CDR3 sequences, roughly a fifth of them appearing once.

This receptor was identified in a woman aged 45-65 years with Graves' ophthalmopathy. The sample taken for sequencing was peripheral blood. This sequence joins TRBV14 and TRBJ2-2; D may match TRBD1 or TRBD2 (6 bases each). The CDR3 nucleotides read TGTGCCAGCAGCCACCTCCTTAGGGGGGCCCAACCCTTCACCGGGGAGCTGTTTTTT. Translation gives CASSHLLRGAQPFTGELFF.